This entry concerns a single T cell receptor (beta chain). This record comes from a study of blood T cell repertoires in COVID-19. Study context: COVID-19 samples from acute and convalescent phases originated in the United States, Italy and Spain.

CDR3 length: 15 residues. The germline V gene encodes CDR1 SGHNT and CDR2 YYREEE (reference sequence). The V and J ends lost 5 bases and 3 bases, in that order; junction bases with no gene match: 7. In the original workflow: Reference gene primer amplification gave estimated nucleated cell counts. TCRdb's table, derived via immunoSEQ multiplex PCR, lists solely in-frame clones and lacks some. V and J calls and clone size follow that table, whereas D and trimming were derived from the DNA. The sample includes 350,000 to 450,000 clones, 75% to 90% seen only once; the top ten take roughly 3.7%. Sequencing used peripheral blood. This TCR derives from a woman aged 18 to 35 with acute or convalescent COVID-19. This chain connects TRBV5-4 to TRBJ1-3; 8 bases line up with TRBD1. CDR3 protein: CASSLDGQGGNTIYF. The CDR3, as DNA: TGTGCCAGCAGTCTAGACGGACAGGGTGGAAACACCATATATTTT.